Following are 31 T cell receptor beta chains from one sample sequenced in a study of radiotherapy plus CTLA-4 blockade in lung cancer. Measured with immunoSEQ multiplex PCR; TCRdb has only the in-frame clones, and not every one. Of roughly 90,000 clones listed, roughly 80% are singletons. The source was peripheral blood, collected from a patient treated with radiotherapy plus ipilimumab. The source is a human donor with non-small cell lung cancer that progressed on radiotherapy plus ipilimumab.

The chain uses TRBV21-1 and TRBJ2-3. TRBV21-1 is classified as a pseudogene. The CDR3 has 17 residues. Here the CDR3 DNA reads TGTGCCAGCAGCAAATGGGGGCTAGCGACACACACAGATACGCAGTATTTT. Protein: CASSKWGLATHTDTQYF.

In regard to this clone: Other DNA sequences in the sample encode the same CDR3. The chain couples TRBV7-9 to TRBJ1-2; D gene uncertain. The length of the CDR3 is 14 residues. The V and J ends lost 6 bases and 2 bases respectively, with 13 bases between them. Germline values: CDR1 SEHNR, CDR2 FQNEAQ (reference sequence). DNA of the CDR3: TGTGCCAGCAGTCCCGGCAGCTCGAACTATGGCTACACCTTC. Protein: CASSPGSSNYGYTF. Drawing the rest from reference TRBV7-9 and TRBJ1-2, the complete variable domain is DTGVSQNPRHKITKRGQNVTFRCDPISEHNRLYWYRQTLGQGPEFLTYFQNEAQLEKSRLLSDRFSAERPKGSFSTLEIQRTEQGDSAMYLCASSPGSSNYGYTFGSGTRLTVV.

The rearrangement joins TRBV2 to TRBJ1-4, with a tentative D call TRBD1 (6 bases). This CDR3 is 13 amino acids long. CDR1 and CDR2 from the germline V gene are SNHLY and FYNNEI. V was pared by 7 bases and J by 7 bases, with 13 bases between. The CDR3 is CASIGGQFEKLFF. CDR3 coding DNA: TGTGCCAGCATCGGGGGGCAGTTTGAAAAACTGTTTTTT.

The rearrangement uses TRBV19 and TRBJ1-5; D not resolved. CDR1 and CDR2 from the germline V gene are LNHDA and SQIVND (reference sequence). Trimming pared 3 bases from V and 8 bases from J, leaving 11 bases between. The CDR3 extends over 13 amino acids. As DNA, the CDR3 is TGTGCCAGTAGTATCCGGGAATGGAAGCCCCAGCATTTT. Its protein product is CASSIREWKPQHF.

V and J are TRBV7-9 and TRBJ2-7; TRBD2 aligns across 8 bases. Germline CDR1 and CDR2: SEHNR and FQNEAQ (reference sequence). The ends lost 11 bases at V and 3 bases at J; junction bases unmatched: 9. This CDR3 has 13 residues. The CDR3 region is CASSRAGDYEQYV. The DNA for the CDR3 is TGTGCCTCGAGCCGAGCGGGAGACTACGAGCAGTACGTC.

This chain uses TRBV6-1 with TRBJ2-4; 11 bases agree with TRBD2. The CDR3 spans 19 residues. Germline V gene data show CDR1 as MNHNS and CDR2 as SASEGT. The V gene end was trimmed by 1 base and the J gene end by 0 bases; junction bases not matched to a gene: 8. As DNA, the CDR3 is TGTGCCAGCAGTGAAGGGGGACTAGCGGTGAGACTAGCCAAAAACATTCAGTACTTC. Its protein is CASSEGGLAVRLAKNIQYF.

This chain joins TRBV7-6 and TRBJ2-1; no firm D call. The CDR3 is 15 amino acids. Germline CDR1 SGHVS, CDR2 FNYEAQ. Trimming shortened V by 5 bases and J by 0 bases, and 11 bases separated the two germline ends. DNA for the CDR3: TGTGCCAGCAGCCTCTCCAGGAGCTCCTACAATGAGCAGTTCTTC. It codes for CASSLSRSSYNEQFF.

The chain couples TRBV28 to TRBJ2-2; either TRBD1 or TRBD2 may fit D (5 bases each). The CDR3 covers 14 residues. The ends were cut back, 3 bases at V and 5 bases at J, with 10 bases in the middle. Looked up from germline, CDR1 is MDHEN and CDR2 is SYDVKM. CDR3: CASSLGVRTGELFF. The CDR3 region has the DNA TGTGCCAGCAGTTTGGGGGTACGGACCGGGGAGCTGTTTTTT.

This clone was observed once. J is TRBJ1-1 and V is TRBV5-1; 8 bases align to TRBD1. J lost 1 base, V lost 5 bases, and 7 bases had no gene match. Germline V gives CDR1 SGHRS, CDR2 YFSETQ. CDR3 length: 15 residues. DNA for the CDR3: TGCGCCAGCAGAATGACAGGGGACACGAACACTGAAGCTTTCTTT. This encodes CASRMTGDTNTEAFF.

This chain connects TRBV5-6 to TRBJ2-2; 9 positions match TRBD1. V lost 5 bases, J lost 6 bases, and 5 bases stayed unmatched. Germline V gene data show CDR1 as SGHDT and CDR2 as YYEEEE. The CDR3 covers 14 residues. The chain's CDR3 is CASRRDRVAGELFF. The CDR3 bases are TGTGCCAGCAGGCGGGACAGGGTCGCCGGGGAGCTGTTTTTT.

This chain uses TRBV11-3 with TRBJ2-5, with 11 bases that match TRBD2. The CDR3 sequence is 17 residues long. Germline V CDR1 and CDR2: SGHNT, YENEEA. V shed 1 base and J 1 base; nucleotides not matched to a gene: 5. CDR3 amino acids: CASSLGGTSGSQETQYF. For the CDR3, the DNA is TGTGCCAGCAGCTTAGGGGGGACTAGCGGCTCCCAAGAGACCCAGTACTTC.

The chain carries TRBV18 and TRBJ2-7; no firm D call. CDR1 and CDR2 (germline): KGHSH, LQKENI. The CDR3 contains 12 residues. Deletions cut 3 bases from V and 4 bases from J, with 7 bases between. The CDR3, as DNA: TGTGCCAGCTCACCCGGATCTTACGAGCAGTACGTC. It encodes CASSPGSYEQYV.

The chain joins TRBV5-5 to TRBJ1-1, with D unresolved. The V gene's germline CDR1 is SGHKS and CDR2 YYEKEE (reference sequence). The CDR3 extends over 14 amino acids. V lost 1 base, J lost 2 bases, and 9 bases lay in between. The CDR3 DNA is TGTGCCAGCAGCTTGTCAGCCATCAACACTGAAGCTTTCTTT. This codes for CASSLSAINTEAFF.

The gene calls are TRBV5-1 and TRBJ1-1; 7 bases are shared with TRBD1. After removal of 0 bases from V and 7 bases from J, the junction contained 6 bases not matched to a gene. The germline V gene has CDR1 SGHRS and CDR2 YFSETQ. The CDR3 length is 14 residues. The CDR3 bases are TGCGCCAGCAGCTTGGCGGGAAGACAGGGTGAAGCTTTCTTT. Translation gives CASSLAGRQGEAFF.

The rearrangement joins TRBV5-1 to TRBJ2-1, with 11 nucleotides matching TRBD2. In germline, CDR1 is SGHRS, CDR2 YFSETQ. The J segment lost 5 bases and the V segment lost 5 bases, leaving 6 bases of the junction unmatched. The CDR3 spans 15 residues. The CDR3, as DNA: TGCGCCAGCAGTTGGACTAGCGGGCTTCACAATGAGCAGTTCTTC. This sequence encodes CASSWTSGLHNEQFF.

CDR3 loop: CASSTGSSSSYNEQFF. Here the CDR3 DNA reads TGCGCCAGCAGCACCGGGAGTTCGAGCTCCTACAATGAGCAGTTCTTC. The rearrangement links TRBV5-1 to TRBJ2-1; D may be TRBD2 (6 bases). Germline V gene sequence: CDR1 SGHRS, CDR2 YFSETQ. With 4 bases removed from V and 0 bases from J, the gap between germline ends came to 14 bases. The CDR3 sequence is 16 residues long.

This chain connects TRBV12-5 to TRBJ2-7; 9 bases match TRBD1. The trim removed 5 bases at V and 11 bases at J, leaving 19 bases unmatched. The CDR3 spans 16 residues. Germline CDR1 is LGHNT and CDR2 is FRNRAP. This CDR3 reads CASGAFPPGQGGWEYF. CDR3 sequence (DNA): TGTGCTAGTGGTGCATTCCCTCCGGGACAGGGAGGTTGGGAGTACTTC.

This chain joins TRBV2 and TRBJ2-7, with 8 positions matching TRBD2. This CDR3 is 15 amino acids long. V lost 4 bases to trimming and J lost 2 bases; unmatched junction nucleotides: 7. Germline V gene lookup returns CDR1 SNHLY and CDR2 FYNNEI. The CDR3 bases are TGTGCCAGCAGTGCGAGGCGGGAGGCCACCTACGAGCAGTACTTC. Translated: CASSARREATYEQYF.

The genes are TRBV19 and TRBJ2-7, with 9 bases identical to TRBD1. CDR3 length equals 15 residues. Germline CDR1 and CDR2: LNHDA and SQIVND (reference sequence). V gave up 1 base and J gave up 5 bases; unmatched junction bases: 6. The CDR3 nucleotides are TGTGCCAGTAGTATAGTAGGACAGGGGCCGGACGAGCAGTACTTC. Translating it yields CASSIVGQGPDEQYF.

This clone was seen once. The rearrangement links TRBV27 to TRBJ2-4; no clear D gene. The CDR3 is 13 amino acids. The V end lost 5 bases, the J end lost 3 bases, and 8 bases lay between the germline ends. Germline-derived CDR1 and CDR2 are MNHEY and SMNVEV (reference sequence). The CDR3 reads CASSLPNKNIQYF. In nucleotides, the CDR3 is TGTGCCAGCAGTCTCCCCAACAAAAACATTCAGTACTTC.

The genes are TRBV5-1 and TRBJ1-5, with 9 bases aligning to TRBD1. Germline V lookup: CDR1 SGHRS, CDR2 YFSETQ. The CDR3 is 16 residues long. V was clipped by 4 bases and J by 6 bases; unmatched bases: 11. This chain's CDR3 is CASSPGQGTTSQPQHF. The CDR3 DNA is TGCGCCAGCAGCCCGGGACAGGGAACAACAAGTCAGCCCCAGCATTTT.

In its sample, this clone was seen a few times. V usage is TRBV6-1 and J usage is TRBJ2-7, with 7 bases lining up with TRBD1. The trim removed 0 bases at V and 3 bases at J, leaving 8 bases unmatched. The germline gives CDR1 MNHNS, CDR2 SASEGT. This CDR3 contains 16 residues. This CDR3 is CASSEAGFRTGYEQYF. CDR3 nucleotide sequence: TGTGCCAGCAGTGAAGCTGGATTCCGGACAGGCTACGAGCAGTACTTC.

The chain is built from TRBV7-9 and TRBJ2-7, with 12 bases identical to TRBD2. The CDR3 consists of 19 residues. The junction had 18 bases not matched to a gene; V was cut back by 7 bases and J by 2 bases. Per the germline V gene, CDR1 is SEHNR and CDR2 is FQNEAQ (reference sequence). The chain's CDR3 is CASTEAWTSGIPCPYEQYV. In nucleotides, the CDR3 is TGTGCCAGCACCGAAGCCTGGACTAGCGGGATCCCTTGCCCCTACGAGCAGTACGTC.

This sequence joins TRBV5-4 and TRBJ2-7; D ambiguous. Germline lookup yields CDR1 SGHNT and CDR2 YYREEE (reference sequence). The V gene lost 2 bases and the J gene lost 3 bases, with 9 bases spanning the gap. This CDR3 is built from 13 residues. In nucleotides, the CDR3 is TGTGCCAGCAGCTTTCTCGACGACTACGAGCAGTACGTC. Amino acid sequence: CASSFLDDYEQYV.

The genes are TRBV5-1 and TRBJ2-3; 10 bases align to TRBD1. Germline values: CDR1 SGHRS, CDR2 YFSETQ. This CDR3 contains 17 residues. After removal of 3 bases from V and 4 bases from J, the junction contained 11 bases not matched to a gene. In DNA form, the CDR3 reads TGCGCCAGCAGCTCCGGGACAGGGGCCTCTTACGCAGATACGCAGTATTTT. It yields the protein CASSSGTGASYADTQYF.

This chain connects TRBV27 to TRBJ2-1; 8 bases are shared with TRBD2. This CDR3 spans 13 amino acids. V was pared by 2 bases and J by 10 bases, with 4 bases of the junction left unmatched. CDR1 is MNHEY, CDR2 SMNVEV, per germline (reference sequence). The CDR3 bases are TGTGCCAGCAGTTTACCCGGGAGGGGAGAGCAGTTCTTC. Its protein product is CASSLPGRGEQFF.

This clone was observed a few times. The rearrangement uses TRBV4-2 and TRBJ2-1, with 10 bases aligning to TRBD2. Trimming cost V 5 bases and J 7 bases; bases outside gene matches: 8. CDR1 is LGHNA, CDR2 YNFKEQ, per germline. CDR3 length equals 15 residues. CDR3 loop: CASSKQAGGMNEQFF. In nucleotides, the CDR3 is TGTGCCAGCAGCAAACAAGCGGGAGGGATGAATGAGCAGTTCTTC.

CDR3 amino acids: CSVEPQTQGLAGVYYNEQFF. The DNA of the CDR3 is TGCAGCGTTGAACCCCAAACCCAGGGACTAGCGGGAGTATACTACAATGAGCAGTTCTTC. The gene calls are TRBV29-1 and TRBJ2-1; 14 bases agree with TRBD2. The germline V gene encodes CDR1 SQVTM and CDR2 ANQGSEA. V shed 2 bases, J shed 3 bases, and the junction held 15 bases outside the gene matches. The CDR3 consists of 20 residues.

A single count supports this clone. The genes are TRBV28 and TRBJ2-7; 7 bases map to TRBD2. Germline V gives CDR1 MDHEN, CDR2 SYDVKM. V trimming: 5 bases; J trimming: 4 bases; junction bases outside the gene matches: 14. The CDR3 totals 16 residues. The CDR3 reads CASSATGLGNRYEQYF. For the CDR3, the DNA is TGTGCCAGCAGTGCCACCGGACTAGGAAATCGGTACGAGCAGTACTTC.

The rearrangement links TRBV5-4 to TRBJ2-3; D gene uncertain. The germline V gene has CDR1 SGHNT and CDR2 YYREEE (reference sequence). The CDR3 sequence is 18 residues long. V dropped 0 bases and J dropped 0 bases, with 17 bases sitting between them. For the CDR3, the DNA is TGTGCCAGCAGCTTGGCCCCAGCAGCCGTTACTAGCACAGATACGCAGTATTTT. Translated, it gives CASSLAPAAVTSTDTQYF.

The chain is built from TRBV6-5 and TRBJ1-6, with D tentatively TRBD1 (5 bases). Trimming took off 0 bases at V and 8 bases at J, with 14 bases between the two ends. CDR1 and CDR2 (germline): MNHEY, SVGAGI. CDR3 length equals 16 residues. CDR3 DNA sequence: TGTGCCAGCAGTTACTCGGGCGTCGGGGCTGATTCACCCCTCCACTTT. It yields the protein CASSYSGVGADSPLHF.